These 21 T cell receptor beta chains originate from one sample sequenced in a study of blood T cell repertoires in COVID-19. Assay used: immunoSEQ multiplex PCR; TCRdb lists only in-frame clones, some missing. This sample has 180,000 or so clones, with roughly 90% found just once. Sequencing was performed on peripheral blood. Source of these receptors: a middle-aged man with acute or convalescent COVID-19.

The rearrangement links TRBV2 to TRBJ2-7; D gene uncertain. This CDR3 has 13 amino acids. The germline gives CDR1 SNHLY, CDR2 FYNNEI. V was trimmed by 4 bases and J by 4 bases, leaving 11 bases between them. CDR3 sequence: CASSANRYYEQYF. CDR3 bases: TGTGCCAGCAGTGCAAACAGATATTACGAGCAGTACTTC.

The V gene is TRBV2, the J gene TRBJ1-6; no reliable D call. This CDR3 contains 11 residues. Germline V gives CDR1 SNHLY, CDR2 FYNNEI. Trimming removed 6 bases at V and 11 bases at J, with 8 bases between. The CDR3 DNA is TGTGCCAGCAGCCAACTTACACCCCTCCACTTT. It yields the protein CASSQLTPLHF.

The V call is TRBV5-6, the J call TRBJ1-6, with D possibly matching TRBD1 (6 bases). The germline V gene encodes CDR1 SGHDT and CDR2 YYEEEE. The CDR3 spans 14 residues. Trimming took off 2 bases at V and 9 bases at J, with 12 bases between the two ends. The CDR3 protein is CASSFTGLVSPLHF. The CDR3 coding sequence is TGTGCCAGCAGCTTTACAGGGTTGGTTTCACCCCTCCACTTT.

This chain uses TRBV7-2 with TRBJ1-3; D unresolved. Trimming left V 2 bases short and J 0 bases short, with 11 bases between. Germline CDR1 and CDR2: SGHTA and FQGNSA. This CDR3 is built from 16 residues. Here the CDR3 reads CASSLSVPSSGNTIYF. CDR3 in DNA: TGTGCCAGCAGCTTAAGCGTCCCGAGCTCTGGAAACACCATATATTTT.

V usage is TRBV7-2 and J usage is TRBJ2-7, with D maybe TRBD1 (6 bases). This CDR3 spans 14 amino acids. Germline CDR1 is SGHTA and CDR2 is FQGNSA. V gave up 1 base and J gave up 3 bases, with 10 bases separating them. CDR3 nucleotides: TGTGCCAGCAGCTTAGGCCAGGGGCTCTACGAGCAGTACTTC. This encodes CASSLGQGLYEQYF.

CDR3: CASSPEGAGGKLFF. Here the CDR3 DNA reads TGTGCCAGCTCACCAGAGGGAGCCGGTGGAAAACTGTTTTTT. The chain recombines TRBV18 with TRBJ1-4; the D is unclear. The V and J ends lost 2 bases and 10 bases respectively, with 14 bases between them. The germline V gene encodes CDR1 KGHSH and CDR2 LQKENI. The CDR3 contains 14 residues. Full variable domain (outside the CDR3, taken from reference TRBV18 and TRBJ1-4): NAGVMQNPRHLVRRRGQEARLRCSPMKGHSHVYWYRQLPEEGLKFMVYLQKENIIDESGMPKERFSAEFPKEGPSILRIQQVVRGDSAAYFCASSPEGAGGKLFFGSGTQLSVL.

The CDR3 DNA follows: TGTGCCAGCAGCTTTCGGACAGAGATCTCTGGGGCCAACGTCCTGACTTTC. Translating it yields CASSFRTEISGANVLTF. The V gene is TRBV7-9, the J gene TRBJ2-6; a weak D match, TRBD1 (6 bases). Between the trimmed V and J ends, which lost 3 bases and 0 bases, there was a span of 12 bases. CDR1 and CDR2 (germline): SEHNR, FQNEAQ (reference sequence). The CDR3 has 17 residues.

This chain connects TRBV7-3 to TRBJ2-3; a possible D gene is TRBD2 (5 bases). The CDR3 is made up of 14 amino acids. CDR1 and CDR2 (germline): SGHTA, FQGTGA. The V end lost 1 base, the J end lost 5 bases, and 10 bases lay between the germline ends. The CDR3: CASSLSSDGDTQYF. CDR3 bases: TGTGCCAGCAGCTTAAGTAGCGACGGAGATACGCAGTATTTT.

The V and J genes are TRBV9 and TRBJ2-3; 13 bases map to TRBD2. CDR3 length: 17 residues. V lost 2 bases to trimming and J lost 4 bases; unmatched junction nucleotides: 7. The germline gives CDR1 SGDLS, CDR2 YYNGEE. The CDR3 DNA reads TGTGCCAGCAGCGTCGGACTAGCGGGGGCTGGGGCAGATACGCAGTATTTT. It yields the protein CASSVGLAGAGADTQYF.

The chain couples TRBV30 to TRBJ1-1; TRBD1 matches at 7 bases. J was trimmed by 1 base and V by 3 bases; bases with no gene match: 5. CDR1 and CDR2 from the germline V gene are GTSNPN and SVGIG (reference sequence). The CDR3 runs to 14 residues. The CDR3 bases are TGTGCCTGGAGAGAAAGGGGGCAGAACACTGAAGCTTTCTTT. Residues: CAWRERGQNTEAFF.

This chain joins TRBV3-1 (or the pseudogene TRBV3-2) and TRBJ1-2; 10 nucleotides align to TRBD1. The junction had 3 bases not matched to a gene; V was cut back by 1 base and J by 4 bases. CDR3 length: 15 amino acids. The germline V gene has CDR1 LGHDT and CDR2 YNNKEL (reference sequence). CDR3 sequence: CASSQGGQGTYGYTF. The CDR3 bases are TGTGCCAGCAGCCAAGGGGGACAGGGGACCTATGGCTACACCTTC.

This clone was seen once. The rearrangement links TRBV2 to TRBJ2-5; D possibly corresponds to TRBD2 (7 bases). The V end was cut by 3 bases, the J end by 5 bases, with 16 bases between. The CDR3 runs 15 residues. CDR1 SNHLY and CDR2 FYNNEI come from the germline V gene. The CDR3 DNA follows: TGTGCCAGCAGTGAGGATCGGGGGGCCGAGGAGACCCAGTACTTC. It encodes CASSEDRGAEETQYF.

The rearrangement uses TRBV5-6 and TRBJ1-1; a weak D match, TRBD1 (6 bases). Deletions cut 1 base from V and 4 bases from J, with 11 bases between. The CDR3 length is 14 residues. Germline V lookup: CDR1 SGHDT, CDR2 YYEEEE. The CDR3 sequence: CASSLSGGPTEAFF. Here the CDR3 DNA reads TGTGCCAGCAGCTTGAGCGGGGGGCCCACTGAAGCTTTCTTT.

The chain is built from TRBV4-1 and TRBJ2-1, with 10 bases that match TRBD2. CDR1 is MGHRA and CDR2 is YSYEKL in the germline V gene. The CDR3 is 15 residues long. V lost 4 bases and J lost 3; bases outside the gene matches: 3. The DNA of the CDR3 is TGCGCCAGCAGCCTAGCGGGGGGTTTCTACAATGAGCAGTTCTTC. Translation: CASSLAGGFYNEQFF.

This chain connects TRBV2 to TRBJ2-7, with a possible D match to TRBD1 (6 bases). Germline V CDR1 and CDR2: SNHLY, FYNNEI. This CDR3 comprises 14 residues. V lost 7 bases and J 3 bases, leaving 16 bases between the germline ends. The CDR3 nucleotides are TGTGCCAGCACCGAGGTCGGACAGCTCTACGAGCAGTACTTC. Protein sequence: CASTEVGQLYEQYF.

The rearrangement links TRBV7-2 to TRBJ2-5; D gene ambiguous. Germline assignment: CDR1 SGHTA and CDR2 FQGNSA. V dropped 1 base and J dropped 5 bases, with 14 bases sitting between them. The CDR3 totals 15 residues. CDR3 nucleotides: TGTGCCAGCAGCTTAGTGGGCATTACTGTGGAGACCCAGTACTTC. This sequence encodes CASSLVGITVETQYF.

The J gene is TRBJ1-1, the V gene TRBV4-2, with D possibly being TRBD1 (5 bases). The CDR3 consists of 14 residues. CDR1 and CDR2 (germline): LGHNA, YNFKEQ. V lost 8 bases, J lost 1 base, and 14 bases lay in between. CDR3 sequence (DNA): TGTGCCAGCCAGGGAGGAGTTAGGAACACTGAAGCTTTCTTT. It is translated as CASQGGVRNTEAFF.

The chain recombines TRBV24-1 with TRBJ2-3, with 7 bases fitting TRBD2. Germline loops: CDR1 KGHDR, CDR2 SFDVKD. This CDR3 comprises 17 residues. The V gene end was trimmed by 2 bases and the J gene end by 7 bases; junction bases not matched to a gene: 14. The DNA of the CDR3 is TGTGCCACCAGTGATTCGAGCGGGGCCTCGAGTTGGAATACGCAGTATTTT. This translates into CATSDSSGASSWNTQYF.

This clone was counted only a few times. The rearrangement joins TRBV19 to TRBJ2-1, with 14 bases that match TRBD2. J lost 6 bases, V lost 7 bases, and 2 bases had no gene match. The CDR3 is 14 residues long. Germline loops: CDR1 LNHDA, CDR2 SQIVND (reference sequence). The CDR3 sequence is CASTGTSGGNEQFF. CDR3 nucleotide sequence: TGTGCCAGTACCGGGACTAGCGGGGGCAATGAGCAGTTCTTC.

This chain uses TRBV7-9 with TRBJ2-6; D is ambiguous. Trimming stripped 1 base from V and 3 bases from J, with 4 bases between. The germline CDR1 and CDR2 sequences are SEHNR and FQNEAQ (reference sequence). This CDR3 has 14 amino acids. In nucleotides, the CDR3 is TGTGCCAGCAGCTTAGGTCGTGGGGCCAACGTCCTGACTTTC. As protein: CASSLGRGANVLTF.

The chain joins TRBV12-3 or TRBV12-4 to TRBJ2-7, with a weak D call TRBD2 (5 bases). This CDR3 spans 11 amino acids. Trimming pared 6 bases from V and 7 bases from J, leaving 10 bases between. The CDR3 loop is CASSTTGEQYF. CDR3 nucleotides: TGTGCCAGCAGCACCACGGGGGAGCAGTACTTC.